The following is a T cell receptor beta chain sequence with its context. This CDR3 has 16 residues. Trimming took 1 base from V and 9 from J; bases not matched to a gene: 11. Germline CDR1 is LGHDT and CDR2 is YNNKEL (reference sequence). Some clones are missing from TCRdb's copy, which holds only in-frame ones; the method was immunoSEQ multiplex PCR. The sample shows more than 55,000 clones, about 70% of them seen only once. This entry is derived from a study of blood T cell repertoires in COVID-19. Study in general: From the United States, Italy and Spain came samples of acute and convalescent COVID-19.

The source of this sequence is a woman aged 70-85 years with acute or convalescent COVID-19. V is TRBV3-1 (or the pseudogene TRBV3-2) and J is TRBJ2-3; 9 bases are a match to TRBD2. Sequencing used peripheral blood. The CDR3 DNA reads as TGTGCCAGCAGCCAAGGTATGGCGGGGGGGACTGAGACGCAGTATTTT. Protein product: CASSQGMAGGTETQYF.